This entry lists 16 T cell receptor beta chains sequenced from one sample in a study of control samples from healthy donors and cancer patients (dated by TCRdb to 2020 to 2021). The library came from the immunoSEQ multiplex PCR assay. TCRdb stores this immuneACCESS table with in-frame sequences only. Part of the clones is absent; in the studies checked, under half of the shortfall reflects unresolved V genes, and no reason is known for the rest. Present in this sample are about 230,000 clones, about four fifths of which were seen just once. The biggest ten clones account for roughly 15% of the sample. The sample consisted of PBMCs. These receptors were taken from a woman aged 55-70 years with lung cancer.

In DNA form, the CDR3 reads TGCAGCGTCGTCGGGAACACTGAAGCTTTCTTT. Translated: CSVVGNTEAFF. The chain is built from TRBV29-1 and TRBJ1-1; D is unresolved. Between the trimmed V and J ends, which lost 6 bases and 1 base, there was a span of 6 bases. CDR3 length: 11 residues. Germline CDR1 is SQVTM and CDR2 is ANQGSEA.

This CDR3 reads CASSVGTGGTSNQPQHF. Written as DNA, the CDR3 is TGTGCCAGCAGTGTAGGGACGGGTGGTACTAGCAATCAGCCCCAGCATTTT. This rearrangement joins TRBV2 to TRBJ1-5, with a tentative D call TRBD1 (5 bases). V was shortened by 4 bases and J by 0 bases, with 16 bases between the two germline ends. Germline V gene sequence: CDR1 SNHLY, CDR2 FYNNEI. The CDR3 covers 17 residues.

The rearrangement links TRBV2 to TRBJ1-2; a weak D match, TRBD1 (5 bases). The germline V gene has CDR1 SNHLY and CDR2 FYNNEI. This CDR3 is built from 13 residues. V was trimmed by 8 bases and J by 2 bases, leaving 12 bases between them. This CDR3 reads CASVTGQNYGYTF. The CDR3, as DNA: TGTGCCAGCGTAACAGGACAAAACTATGGCTACACCTTC.

The chain combines TRBV5-4 with TRBJ2-7; D might be TRBD2 (6 bases). This CDR3 has 15 amino acids. V was trimmed by 1 base and J by 0 bases, leaving 11 bases between them. Germline V gene data show CDR1 as SGHNT and CDR2 as YYREEE (reference sequence). CDR3 protein: CASSLTGVLSYEQYF. The CDR3 DNA is TGTGCCAGCAGCTTGACGGGGGTCCTCTCCTACGAGCAGTACTTC.

This chain uses TRBV7-9 with TRBJ1-4; D is ambiguous. From germline, CDR1 is SEHNR and CDR2 FQNEAQ (reference sequence). The CDR3 totals 15 residues. V gave up 0 bases and J gave up 6 bases, with 11 bases separating them. CDR3 in amino acids: CASSLANGGDEKLFF. DNA of the CDR3: TGTGCCAGCAGCTTAGCGAATGGCGGTGATGAAAAACTGTTTTTT.

J is TRBJ2-5 and V is TRBV4-2; no firm D call. The CDR3 contains 12 residues. Germline V gives CDR1 LGHNA, CDR2 YNFKEQ. Trimming cost V 0 bases and J 4 bases, with 3 bases left between them. The CDR3 bases are TGTGCCAGCAGCCAAGATCGAGAGACCCAGTACTTC. Translating gives CASSQDRETQYF.

As to this clone: At one boundary the junction diverges from the germline segment, which might be a read error. The chain joins TRBV5-8 to TRBJ2-3, with TRBD1 matching 11 bases. Germline V gene sequence: CDR1 SGHTS, CDR2 YDEGEE. This CDR3 has 19 residues. The CDR3, as DNA: TGTGCCAGCACCTTGGGGGGCCCCTGGACAGGGGGCTTCACAGATACGCAGTATTTT. It translates to CASTLGGPWTGGFTDTQYF.

This chain uses TRBV12-3 or TRBV12-4 with TRBJ2-5; D remains ambiguous. This CDR3 has 13 amino acids. V was shortened by 5 bases and J by 5 bases, with 12 bases between the two germline ends. The CDR3 region is CASSHGPEETQYF. CDR3 nucleotides: TGTGCCAGCAGTCACGGGCCAGAGGAGACCCAGTACTTC.

The V and J genes are TRBV19 and TRBJ2-1, with 9 nucleotides matching TRBD2. This CDR3 region has 13 residues. The ends lost 7 bases at V and 5 bases at J; junction bases unmatched: 3. Germline CDR1 LNHDA, CDR2 SQIVND (reference sequence). The DNA of the CDR3 is TGTGCCAGTACTAAGCGGGAGGACAATGAGCAGTTCTTC. This translates into CASTKREDNEQFF.

CDR3 in amino acids: CASSPYLGGGETQYF. CDR3 in DNA: TGCGCCAGCAGCCCGTACTTGGGGGGGGGAGAGACCCAGTACTTC. The chain uses TRBV5-1 and TRBJ2-5, with 7 bases fitting TRBD2. Germline V gene lookup returns CDR1 SGHRS and CDR2 YFSETQ. The CDR3 runs to 15 residues. V trimming: 4 bases; J trimming: 4 bases; junction bases outside the gene matches: 10.

The chain recombines TRBV10-3 with TRBJ2-1, with 8 bases fitting TRBD2. Germline-derived CDR1 and CDR2 are ENHRY and SYGVKD. The V gene end was trimmed by 8 bases and the J gene end by 0 bases; junction bases not matched to a gene: 12. The CDR3 extends over 17 amino acids. CDR3 nucleotide sequence: TGTGCCATCGGGTGGACTAGCTCCCAGAGCTCCTACAATGAGCAGTTCTTC. Its protein product is CAIGWTSSQSSYNEQFF.

The chain employs TRBV2 and TRBJ2-7; the match to TRBD1 covers 11 bases. The J segment lost 4 bases and the V segment lost 7 bases, leaving 6 bases of the junction unmatched. Germline CDR1 SNHLY, CDR2 FYNNEI. The CDR3 is 14 residues long. The CDR3 nucleotides are TGTGCCAGCATGTGGACAGGGGGCACGTACGAGCAGTACTTC. It codes for CASMWTGGTYEQYF.

This sequence joins TRBV7-2 and TRBJ2-3, with a weak D call TRBD2 (6 bases). Trimming cost V 1 base and J 0 bases, with 8 bases left between them. The CDR3 totals 15 residues. The germline gives CDR1 SGHTA, CDR2 FQGNSA. The CDR3 nucleotides read TGTGCCAGCAGCTTAGATCGGGGGAGCACAGATACGCAGTATTTT. Protein: CASSLDRGSTDTQYF.

This rearrangement joins TRBV6-5 to TRBJ1-6; D unclear. The V gene's germline CDR1 is MNHEY and CDR2 SVGAGI. The V end was cut by 7 bases, the J end by 9 bases, with 13 bases between. This CDR3 spans 13 amino acids. The CDR3 reads CASKPSVGSPLHF. The CDR3 bases are TGTGCCAGCAAACCCTCGGTGGGTTCACCCCTCCACTTT.

This clone was detected only once. The J gene is TRBJ2-7, the V gene TRBV7-9; D is possibly TRBD1 (5 bases). Germline V gene lookup returns CDR1 SEHNR and CDR2 FQNEAQ (reference sequence). There are 13 residues in the CDR3. V was pared by 5 bases and J by 7 bases, with 15 bases between. CDR3 region: CASSRDLNREQYF. The CDR3 DNA reads as TGTGCCAGCAGCCGAGACCTAAACAGGGAGCAGTACTTC.

The rearrangement links TRBV7-3 to TRBJ2-1; D uncertain. Trimming stripped 5 bases from V and 8 bases from J, with 13 bases between. Germline loops: CDR1 SGHTA, CDR2 FQGTGA. The CDR3 runs to 13 residues. CDR3 sequence reads: CASSPASAYEQFF. CDR3 in DNA: TGTGCCAGCAGCCCCGCCAGCGCCTATGAGCAGTTCTTC.